This note documents a single TCR beta chain sequence. Its antigen is undetermined. This entry is derived from a study of blood T cells in healthy people across ages. General observations from the study: The study found more naive CD4+ cells and higher diversity in long-lived than aged donors. For the donors, CMV status was unknown and possibly confounded expanded clonotype changes.

A sample-barcoded 5' primer and a J-beta primer mix were used in a second PCR of roughly 7 to 11 cycles. Template switching added a 12-random-nucleotide identifier to every cDNA molecule. TCRdb itself ran the 5' RACE reads through MiXCR, one entry per CDR3 protein. This table has about a million distinct CDR3 sequences, approximately 49% appearing once. Sequencing was carried out using blood. The TCR was taken from a man aged 30 to 45 in good health.

DNA of the CDR3: TGTGCCAGCAGTACGACAGGAGCCTACGAGCAGTACTTC. Translating it yields CASSTTGAYEQYF. The chain has TRBV2 and TRBJ2-7; D may be TRBD1 (6 bases). Trimming cost V 5 bases and J 2 bases, with 10 bases left between them. Looked up from germline, CDR1 is SNHLY and CDR2 is FYNNEI. CDR3 size: 13 residues.